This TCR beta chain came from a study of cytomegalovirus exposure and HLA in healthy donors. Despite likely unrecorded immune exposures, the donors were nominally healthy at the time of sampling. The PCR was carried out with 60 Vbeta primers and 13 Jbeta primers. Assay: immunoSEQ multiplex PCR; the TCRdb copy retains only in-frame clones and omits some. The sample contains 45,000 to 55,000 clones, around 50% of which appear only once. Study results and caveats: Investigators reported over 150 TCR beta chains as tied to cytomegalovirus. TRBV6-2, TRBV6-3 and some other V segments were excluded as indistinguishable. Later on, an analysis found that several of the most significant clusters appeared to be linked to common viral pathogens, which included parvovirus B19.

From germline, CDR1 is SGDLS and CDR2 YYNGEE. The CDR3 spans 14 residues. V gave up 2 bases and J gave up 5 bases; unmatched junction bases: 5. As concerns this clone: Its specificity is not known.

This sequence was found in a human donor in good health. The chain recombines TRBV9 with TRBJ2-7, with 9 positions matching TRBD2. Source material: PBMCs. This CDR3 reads CASSVSGGSHEQYF. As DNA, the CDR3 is TGTGCCAGCAGCGTTAGCGGGGGTTCCCACGAGCAGTACTTC.